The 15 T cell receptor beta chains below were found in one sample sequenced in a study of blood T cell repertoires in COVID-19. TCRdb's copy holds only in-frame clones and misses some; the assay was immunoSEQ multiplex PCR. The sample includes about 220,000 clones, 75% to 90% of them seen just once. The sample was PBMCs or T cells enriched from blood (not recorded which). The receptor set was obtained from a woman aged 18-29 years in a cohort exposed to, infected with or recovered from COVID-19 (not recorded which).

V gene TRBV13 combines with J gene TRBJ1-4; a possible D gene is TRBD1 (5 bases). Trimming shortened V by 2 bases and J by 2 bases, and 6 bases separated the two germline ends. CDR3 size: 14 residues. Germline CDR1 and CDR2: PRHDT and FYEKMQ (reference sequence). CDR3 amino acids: CASSLQGTNEKLFF. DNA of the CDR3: TGTGCCAGCAGCTTACAGGGCACTAATGAAAAACTGTTTTTT.

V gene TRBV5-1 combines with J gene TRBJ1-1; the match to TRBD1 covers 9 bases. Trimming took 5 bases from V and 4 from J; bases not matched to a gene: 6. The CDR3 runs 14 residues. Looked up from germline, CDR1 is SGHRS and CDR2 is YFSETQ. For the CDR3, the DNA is TGCGCCAGCAGAAGGACAGGGGAAGGCACTGAAGCTTTCTTT. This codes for CASRRTGEGTEAFF.

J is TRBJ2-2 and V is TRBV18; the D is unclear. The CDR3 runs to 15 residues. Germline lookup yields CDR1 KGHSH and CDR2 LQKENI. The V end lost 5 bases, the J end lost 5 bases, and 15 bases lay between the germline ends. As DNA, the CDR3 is TGTGCCAGCTCAACAAGAAAGCAGGTGACCGGGGAGCTGTTTTTT. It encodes CASSTRKQVTGELFF.

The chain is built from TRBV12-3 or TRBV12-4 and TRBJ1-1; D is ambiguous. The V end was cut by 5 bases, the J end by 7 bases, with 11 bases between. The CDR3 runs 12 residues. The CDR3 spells CASSTLLSEAFF. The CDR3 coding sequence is TGTGCCAGCAGTACCCTCCTAAGTGAAGCTTTCTTT.

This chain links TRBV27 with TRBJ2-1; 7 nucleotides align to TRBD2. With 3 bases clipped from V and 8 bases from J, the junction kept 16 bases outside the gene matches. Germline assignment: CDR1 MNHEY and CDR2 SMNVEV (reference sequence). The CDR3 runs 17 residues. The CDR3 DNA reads TGTGCCAGCAGTTTCCTCCCAGGGACTACACCCAGCCATGAGCAGTTCTTC. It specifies CASSFLPGTTPSHEQFF.

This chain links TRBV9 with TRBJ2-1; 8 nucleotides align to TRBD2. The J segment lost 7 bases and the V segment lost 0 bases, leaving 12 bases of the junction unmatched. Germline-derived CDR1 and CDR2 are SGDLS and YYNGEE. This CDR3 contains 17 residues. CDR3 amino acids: CASSVAYGGRFMNEQFF. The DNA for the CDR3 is TGTGCCAGCAGCGTAGCTTACGGCGGGAGGTTTATGAATGAGCAGTTCTTC.

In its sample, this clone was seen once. The CDR3 DNA reads as TGCGCCAGCAGCTTGGAGCAGGGCATGAACACTGAAGCTTTCTTT. Protein product: CASSLEQGMNTEAFF. J is TRBJ1-1 and V is TRBV5-1, with D maybe TRBD1 (5 bases). The CDR3 totals 15 residues. V was trimmed by 0 bases and J by 0 bases, leaving 9 bases between them. Germline lookup yields CDR1 SGHRS and CDR2 YFSETQ. The complete variable domain, with remaining parts taken from reference TRBV5-1 and TRBJ1-1, reads KAGVTQTPRYLIKTRGQQVTLSCSPISGHRSVSWYQQTPGQGLQFLFEYFSETQRNKGNFPGRFSGRQFSNSRSEMNVSTLELGDSALYLCASSLEQGMNTEAFFGQGTRLTVV.

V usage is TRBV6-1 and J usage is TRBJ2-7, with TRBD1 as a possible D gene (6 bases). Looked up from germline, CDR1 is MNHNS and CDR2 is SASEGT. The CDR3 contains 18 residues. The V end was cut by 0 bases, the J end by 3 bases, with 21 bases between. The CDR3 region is CASSEAGLLDRYYYEQYF. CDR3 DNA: TGTGCCAGCAGTGAAGCGGGGCTTTTGGACAGATACTACTACGAGCAGTACTTC.

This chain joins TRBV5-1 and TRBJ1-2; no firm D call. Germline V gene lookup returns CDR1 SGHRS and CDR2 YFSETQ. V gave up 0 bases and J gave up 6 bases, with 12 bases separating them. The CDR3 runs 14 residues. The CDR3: CASSLGSRAHGYTF. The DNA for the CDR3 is TGCGCCAGCAGCTTGGGCTCGCGGGCCCATGGCTACACCTTC.

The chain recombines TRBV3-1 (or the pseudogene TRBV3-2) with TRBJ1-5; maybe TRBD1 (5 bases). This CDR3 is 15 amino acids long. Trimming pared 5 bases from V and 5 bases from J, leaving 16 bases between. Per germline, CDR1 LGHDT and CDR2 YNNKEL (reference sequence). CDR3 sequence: CASSGAVWHHQPQHF. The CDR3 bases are TGTGCCAGCAGCGGGGCTGTTTGGCATCATCAGCCCCAGCATTTT.

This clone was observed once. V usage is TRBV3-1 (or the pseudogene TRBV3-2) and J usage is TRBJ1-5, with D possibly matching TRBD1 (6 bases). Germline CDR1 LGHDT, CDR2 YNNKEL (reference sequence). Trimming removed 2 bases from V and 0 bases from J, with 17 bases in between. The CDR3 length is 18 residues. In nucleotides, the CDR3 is TGTGCCAGCAGCCAAAAGCCAGGGGAACACTATAGCAATCAGCCCCAGCATTTT. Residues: CASSQKPGEHYSNQPQHF.

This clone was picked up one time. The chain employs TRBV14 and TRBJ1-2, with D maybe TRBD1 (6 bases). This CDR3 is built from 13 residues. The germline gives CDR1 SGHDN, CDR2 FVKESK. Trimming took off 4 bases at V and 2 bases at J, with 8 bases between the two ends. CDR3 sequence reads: CASSLTGNYGYTF. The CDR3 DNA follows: TGTGCCAGCAGCCTTACAGGGAACTATGGCTACACCTTC.

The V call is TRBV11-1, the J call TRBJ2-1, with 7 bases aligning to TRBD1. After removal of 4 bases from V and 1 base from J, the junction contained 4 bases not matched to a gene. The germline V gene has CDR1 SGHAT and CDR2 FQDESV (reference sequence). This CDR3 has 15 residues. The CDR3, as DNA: TGTGCCAGCAGCTCACAGGGGAGTTCCTACAATGAGCAGTTCTTC. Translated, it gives CASSSQGSSYNEQFF. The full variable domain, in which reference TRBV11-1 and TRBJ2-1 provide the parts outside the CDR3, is EAEVAQSPRYKITEKSQAVAFWCDPISGHATLYWYRQILGQGPELLVQFQDESVVDDSQLPKDRFSAERLKGVDSTLKIQPAELGDSAMYLCASSSQGSSYNEQFFGPGTRLTVL.

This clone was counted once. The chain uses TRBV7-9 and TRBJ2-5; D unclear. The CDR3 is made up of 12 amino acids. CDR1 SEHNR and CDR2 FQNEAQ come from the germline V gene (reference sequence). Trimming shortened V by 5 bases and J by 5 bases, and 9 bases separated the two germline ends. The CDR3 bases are TGTGCCAGCAGCCCAGAATGGGAGACCCAGTACTTC. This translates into CASSPEWETQYF.

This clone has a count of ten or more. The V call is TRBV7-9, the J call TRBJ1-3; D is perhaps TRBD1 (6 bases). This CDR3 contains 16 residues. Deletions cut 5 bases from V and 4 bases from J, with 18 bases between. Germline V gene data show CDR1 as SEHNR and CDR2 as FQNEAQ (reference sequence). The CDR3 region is CASSPRDTGTGNTIYF. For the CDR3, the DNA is TGTGCCAGCAGCCCGCGTGATACAGGGACAGGAAACACCATATATTTT.